Following are 11 T cell receptor beta chains from one sample sequenced in a study of T-cell reconstitution after alpha-beta-depleted transplantation in children. Unique molecular identifiers featured in how the TCRbeta library was prepared. TCRdb re-called the PCR reads through MiXCR, storing one row per CDR3 protein. The repertoire consists of more than 120,000 distinct CDR3 sequences, with 8.8% occurring once and the leading ten covering around a sixth. Material: PBMCs, mostly from graft donor cells, obtained 180 days after TCRalphabeta/CD19-depleted stem cell transplant. The receptor set was obtained from a female patient younger than 10 who had a stem cell transplant for congenital amegakaryocytic thrombocytopenia, so the T cells may come from the graft donor.

In its sample, this clonotype was seen many times. The rearrangement joins TRBV5-4 to TRBJ2-6, with D hard to call. Germline values: CDR1 SGHNT, CDR2 YYREEE (reference sequence). The CDR3 is 19 amino acids. Trimming stripped 1 base from V and 0 bases from J, with 17 bases between. The DNA of the CDR3 is TGTGCCAGCAGCTTGTCCCCGTGGACGCAGAGCTCTGGGGCCAACGTCCTGACTTTC. Translated: CASSLSPWTQSSGANVLTF.

This clonotype was counted ten times or more. The genes are TRBV5-1 and TRBJ2-3, with D perhaps matching TRBD2 (5 bases). V dropped 0 bases and J dropped 5 bases, with 13 bases sitting between them. This CDR3 region has 15 residues. Germline CDR1 is SGHRS and CDR2 is YFSETQ. Here the CDR3 reads CASSLEATRGDTQYF. The CDR3 DNA follows: TGCGCCAGCAGCTTGGAGGCGACACGGGGAGATACGCAGTATTTT.

This clonotype came up many times. The rearrangement joins TRBV11-2 to TRBJ2-7; unclear D gene. Looked up from germline, CDR1 is SGHAT and CDR2 is FQNNGV. CDR3 size: 15 residues. Trimming removed 3 bases at V and 0 bases at J, with 12 bases between. The CDR3 here is CASSLRQARSYEQYF. The CDR3 DNA follows: TGTGCCAGCAGCTTGAGGCAGGCTCGCTCCTACGAGCAGTACTTC.

There are many counts of this clonotype. This chain connects TRBV20-1 to TRBJ2-5; maybe TRBD2 (6 bases). Germline CDR1 reads DFQATT; CDR2 reads SNEGSKA (reference sequence). The V gene lost 4 bases and the J gene lost 5 bases, with 14 bases spanning the gap. The length of the CDR3 is 13 residues. The CDR3 bases are TGCAGTGCTATGCCCGGAGGGTCGGAGACCCAGTACTTC. It specifies CSAMPGGSETQYF.

This clonotype has a handful of counts. This rearrangement joins TRBV11-3 to TRBJ2-5; D is tentatively TRBD1 or TRBD2 (5 bases each). CDR1 is SGHNT and CDR2 is YENEEA in the germline V gene. The germline V and J ends were trimmed by 1 base and 1 base, with 10 bases remaining between them. The CDR3 is made up of 15 amino acids. The CDR3 DNA is TGTGCCAGCAGCTTAGGACAGAGGGGCCAAGAGACCCAGTACTTC. It codes for CASSLGQRGQETQYF.

This clonotype was seen at least ten times. CDR3 region: CASSLAPGSVNEQFF. The CDR3 DNA follows: TGCGCCAGCAGCTTGGCCCCGGGGTCGGTTAATGAGCAGTTCTTC. The chain links TRBV5-1 to TRBJ2-1, with D possibly TRBD2 on 5 matching bases. The CDR3 spans 15 residues. The germline CDR1 and CDR2 sequences are SGHRS and YFSETQ. With 0 bases removed from V and 7 bases from J, the gap between germline ends came to 14 bases.

V is TRBV5-1 and J is TRBJ1-2, with D perhaps TRBD1 (5 bases). The CDR3 is 13 residues long. V dropped 1 base and J dropped 6 bases, with 10 bases sitting between them. Germline V gives CDR1 SGHRS, CDR2 YFSETQ. The CDR3 coding sequence is TGCGCCAGCAGCTTGAGTCAGGGCGATGGCTACACCTTC. This gives the protein CASSLSQGDGYTF.

Many counts were recorded for this clonotype. The genes are TRBV12-3 or TRBV12-4 and TRBJ1-6; weak D call: TRBD1 (6 bases). V was clipped by 3 bases and J by 7 bases, with 13 bases between them. The CDR3 spans 15 residues. The CDR3 loop is CASSFSGARNSPLHF. The CDR3 region has the DNA TGTGCCAGCAGTTTCTCAGGGGCTAGGAATTCACCCCTCCACTTT.

This clonotype occurred a few times. This chain connects TRBV12-3 or TRBV12-4 to TRBJ2-1; 8 bases match TRBD2. Unmatched junction bases numbered 10, after V lost 2 bases and J lost 10 bases. The CDR3 has 15 amino acids. The CDR3 sequence: CASSLTSGHWKEQFF. The CDR3 nucleotides read TGTGCCAGCAGTTTAACTAGCGGACACTGGAAGGAGCAGTTCTTC.

The chain employs TRBV7-8 and TRBJ2-3; D remains ambiguous. Between the trimmed V and J ends, which lost 2 bases and 4 bases, there was a span of 16 bases. The CDR3 has 16 residues. Germline CDR1 is SGHVS and CDR2 is FQNEAQ. In nucleotides, the CDR3 is TGTGCCAGCAGCTTACTTTTGAGTGAGGTCCCAGATACGCAGTATTTT. It translates to CASSLLLSEVPDTQYF.

This clonotype showed up many times. The V and J genes are TRBV12-3 or TRBV12-4 and TRBJ2-7, with TRBD1 matching over 8 bases. After removal of 6 bases from V and 2 bases from J, the junction contained 9 bases not matched to a gene. The CDR3 contains 15 residues. The DNA of the CDR3 is TGTGCCAGCAGCAGAACCGGGACAGGTGCCTACGAGCAGTACTTC. This translates into CASSRTGTGAYEQYF.